A single sample gave rise to the 26 T cell receptor beta chains below, sequenced in a study of regulatory T cells in long-lasting Graves disease. Time point in this sample: newly diagnosed GD, antithyroid drugs for less than 3 months. RNA from PBMCs was the source of the TCR library. Investigators prepared the TCR beta libraries by applying iRepertoire HTBI primers and Arm-PCR of CDR3 regions. TCRdb recomputed calls from the multiplex PCR reads with MiXCR, one row per CDR3 protein. The sample has about half a million distinct CDR3 sequences; 12% are singletons. A further study also used this sample, focusing on T cells in Graves' hyperthyroidism and ophthalmopathy.

The sample was peripheral blood mononuclear cells (PBMCs), taken at new diagnosis, from a patient treated with antithyroid drugs. These receptor sequences come from a woman aged 30 to 39 with Graves disease.

This clonotype was recorded at least ten times. V usage is TRBV3-1 and J usage is TRBJ2-3; 7 nucleotides line up with TRBD1. V gave up 4 bases and J gave up 6 bases; unmatched junction bases: 7. Looked up from germline, CDR1 is LGHDT and CDR2 is YNNKEL (reference sequence). This CDR3 region has 14 residues. The CDR3 nucleotides are TGTGCCAGCAGCCTCTTTGGACAGGTGGATACGCAGTATTTT. Its translation: CASSLFGQVDTQYF.

The J gene is TRBJ2-1, the V gene TRBV19, with D uncertain. Germline loops: CDR1 LNHDA, CDR2 SQIVND (reference sequence). CDR3 length: 12 amino acids. The ends were cut back, 0 bases at V and 6 bases at J, with 3 bases in the middle. CDR3 sequence reads: CASSIDRNEQFF. The CDR3 nucleotides are TGTGCCAGTAGTATAGATCGCAATGAGCAGTTCTTC.

This clonotype was detected ten times or more. The rearrangement uses TRBV2 and TRBJ2-5; TRBD1 matches 12 bases. The CDR3 is 18 amino acids. Germline CDR1 SNHLY, CDR2 FYNNEI. The ends lost 5 bases at V and 2 bases at J; junction bases unmatched: 12. Here the CDR3 reads CASSSWGQGAVYQETQYF. Written as DNA, the CDR3 is TGTGCCAGCAGTTCCTGGGGACAGGGGGCTGTTTATCAAGAGACCCAGTACTTC.

With respect to this clonotype: A read error is likely here: a far larger clone is one base away. The chain carries TRBV28 and TRBJ2-1; 12 bases match TRBD2. Germline trimming cut 3 bases from V and 10 bases from J; bases unmatched to any gene: 10. Germline assignment: CDR1 MDHEN and CDR2 SYDVKM. The CDR3 totals 16 residues. CDR3 region: CASSLWTSGNSYEQFF. In DNA form, the CDR3 reads TGTGCCAGCAGTTTGTGGACTAGCGGGAATTCCTACGAGCAGTTCTTC. The full variable domain, its missing parts supplied by reference TRBV28 and TRBJ2-1, is DVKVTQSSRYLVKRTGEKVFLECVQDMDHENMFWYRQDPGLGLRLIYFSYDVKMKEKGDIPEGYSVSREKKERFSLILESASTNQTSMYLCASSLWTSGNSYEQFFGPGTRLTVL.

This clonotype was picked up a small number of times. The chain has TRBV18 and TRBJ2-1; 8 nucleotides match TRBD2. Germline CDR1 is KGHSH and CDR2 is LQKENI. The CDR3 is 16 amino acids. J gave up 6 bases and V 2 bases, and 9 bases lay outside the gene matches. CDR3 sequence: CASSPGLAPTSNEQFF. CDR3 in DNA: TGTGCCAGCTCACCAGGACTAGCCCCAACCAGCAATGAGCAGTTCTTC.

This clonotype was recorded many times. The chain carries TRBV6-2 or TRBV6-3 and TRBJ2-3; 7 bases agree with TRBD2. In germline, CDR1 is MNHEY, CDR2 SVGEGT. Trimming cost V 6 bases and J 1 base; bases outside gene matches: 7. CDR3 length: 15 residues. DNA of the CDR3: TGTGCCAGCAGGTATCGGGACTACGGCACAGATACGCAGTATTTT. This encodes CASRYRDYGTDTQYF.

This clonotype was detected a few times. V and J are TRBV11-3 and TRBJ2-2, with 7 bases matching TRBD2. V gave up 4 bases and J gave up 2 bases; unmatched junction bases: 7. This CDR3 has 16 amino acids. CDR1 and CDR2 (germline): SGHNT, YENEEA. The CDR3 nucleotides read TGTGCCAGCAGCTCATCCAGGGAGGGCAACACCGGGGAGCTGTTTTTT. It translates to CASSSSREGNTGELFF.

This clonotype came up a few times. The chain joins TRBV19 to TRBJ1-1; D perhaps matches TRBD1 (6 bases). The CDR3 contains 13 residues. The germline gives CDR1 LNHDA, CDR2 SQIVND (reference sequence). Trimming removed 1 base at V and 6 bases at J, with 9 bases between. DNA of the CDR3: TGTGCCAGTAGTATAGGAGGGGGAGCTGAAGCTTTCTTT. This sequence encodes CASSIGGGAEAFF.

This clonotype was counted at least ten times. The chain links TRBV18 to TRBJ2-1; 14 nucleotides agree with TRBD2. Germline CDR1 and CDR2: KGHSH and LQKENI. The CDR3 runs 15 residues. With V trimmed by 4 bases and J by 6 bases, 2 bases remained unmatched. The CDR3 loop reads CASSRGTSGSNEQFF. The CDR3 DNA is TGTGCCAGCTCACGAGGGACTAGCGGGAGCAATGAGCAGTTCTTC. Supplemented by reference TRBV18 and TRBJ2-1, the full variable domain reads NAGVMQNPRHLVRRRGQEARLRCSPMKGHSHVYWYRQLPEEGLKFMVYLQKENIIDESGMPKERFSAEFPKEGPSILRIQQVVRGDSAAYFCASSRGTSGSNEQFFGPGTRLTVL.

This clonotype was picked up many times. V and J are TRBV27 and TRBJ2-5; the D gene is possibly TRBD2 (6 bases). This CDR3 has 15 residues. In germline, CDR1 is MNHEY, CDR2 SMNVEV (reference sequence). The V end was cut by 0 bases, the J end by 4 bases, with 12 bases between. CDR3: CASSLSGGSLETQYF. CDR3 nucleotide sequence: TGTGCCAGCAGTTTATCCGGGGGTAGCCTAGAGACCCAGTACTTC.

This clonotype was detected a few times. This chain connects TRBV6-2 or TRBV6-3 to TRBJ1-5; TRBD1 matches at 7 bases. The germline gives CDR1 MNHEY, CDR2 SVGEGT. The CDR3 totals 17 residues. V shed 5 bases and J 4 bases; nucleotides not matched to a gene: 14. In DNA, the CDR3 is TGTGCCAGCAGTCGCACCTCCGGGACAGCCGTAAATCAGCCCCAGCATTTT. This codes for CASSRTSGTAVNQPQHF.

This clonotype has at least ten counts. V is TRBV27 and J is TRBJ2-1; 12 nucleotides agree with TRBD2. From germline, CDR1 is MNHEY and CDR2 SMNVEV (reference sequence). This CDR3 is 16 amino acids long. J gave up 3 bases and V 6 bases, and 6 bases lay outside the gene matches. The CDR3 sequence: CASSTRTSGIYNEQFF. The CDR3 DNA reads as TGTGCCAGCAGCACCAGGACTAGCGGGATCTACAATGAGCAGTTCTTC.

The chain has TRBV13 and TRBJ2-7; 7 positions match TRBD1. The V segment lost 4 bases and the J segment 5 bases; nucleotides outside the gene matches: 8. This CDR3 spans 14 amino acids. Germline lookup yields CDR1 PRHDT and CDR2 FYEKMQ (reference sequence). The CDR3 nucleotides read TGTGCCAGCAGCTCCCGACAGGGAGAAGACGAGCAGTACTTC. Residues: CASSSRQGEDEQYF.

This clonotype was picked up many times. The J gene is TRBJ1-4, the V gene TRBV2; 7 bases align to TRBD1. CDR3 size: 17 residues. The V gene's germline CDR1 is SNHLY and CDR2 FYNNEI. The ends lost 1 base at V and 4 bases at J; junction bases unmatched: 9. CDR3 residues: CASSEGIRDRLNEKLFF. The CDR3 DNA is TGTGCCAGCAGTGAAGGAATCAGGGACAGACTTAATGAAAAACTGTTTTTT.

This clonotype has ten or more counts. One end of the junction fails to match germline, which may point to a read error. V and J are TRBV6-1 and TRBJ2-4, with 7 positions matching TRBD2. The CDR3 runs to 23 residues. Germline CDR1 and CDR2: MNHNS and SASEGT. CDR3 region: CASREEPIPGLSLGFGAKNIQYF. DNA of the CDR3: TGTGCCAGCAGGGAAGAGCCGATCCCGGGACTAAGCTTAGGATTCGGGGCCAAAAACATTCAGTACTTC.

This clonotype has at least ten counts. The CDR3 coding sequence is TGTGCCACCAGTGATCTAAAAGGGGGGCTCAAGGCCGGGGAGCTGTTTTTT. It yields the protein CATSDLKGGLKAGELFF. This sequence joins TRBV24-1 and TRBJ2-2; D assignment may be TRBD1 or TRBD2 (6 bases each). CDR1 and CDR2 (germline): KGHDR, SFDVKD. V lost 3 bases and J 6 bases, leaving 19 bases between the germline ends. CDR3 size: 17 residues.

The chain combines TRBV6-1 with TRBJ2-7; no clear D gene. The ends were cut back, 7 bases at V and 3 bases at J, with 10 bases in the middle. The CDR3 spans 12 residues. Germline V gene data show CDR1 as MNHNS and CDR2 as SASEGT. The CDR3 bases are TGTGCCAGCACCGATAGAAGCTACGAGCAGTACTTC. It yields the protein CASTDRSYEQYF.

This chain connects TRBV25-1 to TRBJ2-1; 8 nucleotides align to TRBD1. The CDR3 spans 15 residues. The V segment lost 1 base and the J segment 8 bases; nucleotides outside the gene matches: 7. From germline, CDR1 is MGHDK and CDR2 SYGVNS. The CDR3 sequence: CASSELAAGGDEQFF. The DNA of the CDR3 is TGTGCCAGCAGTGAATTGGCCGCAGGGGGCGATGAGCAGTTCTTC.

The rearrangement links TRBV10-2 to TRBJ2-7; TRBD2 matches 12 bases. Germline lookup yields CDR1 WSHSY and CDR2 SAAADI. The junction had 5 bases not matched to a gene; V was cut back by 2 bases and J by 3 bases. The CDR3 sequence is 16 residues long. CDR3 bases: TGCGCCAGCAGTGAGGGGGGACTAGCGGGCAACTACGAGCAGTACTTC. It encodes CASSEGGLAGNYEQYF.

This clonotype came up many times. This chain uses TRBV12-3 or TRBV12-4 with TRBJ2-7; TRBD2 agrees at 12 bases. J lost 5 bases, V lost 1 base, and 3 bases had no gene match. CDR3 length equals 15 residues. Here the CDR3 DNA reads TGTGCCAGCAGTTTAGTTACTAGCGGGAGGCACGAGCAGTACTTC. This gives the protein CASSLVTSGRHEQYF.

This clonotype was observed a few times. This sequence joins TRBV18 and TRBJ1-5; 7 bases align to TRBD1. The J segment lost 3 bases and the V segment lost 4 bases, leaving 3 bases of the junction unmatched. The CDR3 covers 14 residues. CDR1 and CDR2 from the germline V gene are KGHSH and LQKENI. The CDR3 reads CASSQGQNNQPQHF. For the CDR3, the DNA is TGTGCCAGCTCACAGGGACAGAACAATCAGCCCCAGCATTTT.

This clonotype has ten or more counts. This chain uses TRBV4-2 with TRBJ2-6; D might be TRBD1 or TRBD2, each matching 6 bases. The CDR3 covers 16 residues. V was pared by 3 bases and J by 2 bases, with 11 bases between. Germline loops: CDR1 LGHNA, CDR2 YNFKEQ. The CDR3 region is CASSHGGHTGANVLTF. CDR3 DNA: TGTGCCAGCAGCCACGGGGGCCATACTGGGGCCAACGTCCTGACTTTC.

This clonotype turned up a few times. V is TRBV4-2 and J is TRBJ1-5; no reliable D call. This CDR3 has 13 amino acids. Germline CDR1 LGHNA, CDR2 YNFKEQ. Trimming removed 0 bases from V and 7 bases from J, with 7 bases in between. The CDR3 region is CASSQDWQQPQHF. The DNA of the CDR3 is TGTGCCAGCAGCCAAGATTGGCAGCAGCCCCAGCATTTT.

This clonotype has a count of ten or more. The chain uses TRBV28 and TRBJ2-5; 12 bases map to TRBD2. V lost 3 bases and J lost 1; bases outside the gene matches: 9. The CDR3 runs to 18 residues. Germline values: CDR1 MDHEN, CDR2 SYDVKM. The CDR3: CASSLGTGLAGFQETQYF. DNA for the CDR3: TGTGCCAGCAGTTTGGGGACCGGACTAGCGGGATTCCAAGAGACCCAGTACTTC.

This clonotype was detected many times. This sequence joins TRBV3-1 and TRBJ1-3, with 7 bases aligning to TRBD1. Germline CDR1 reads LGHDT; CDR2 reads YNNKEL (reference sequence). With 4 bases clipped from V and 9 bases from J, the junction kept 6 bases outside the gene matches. The length of the CDR3 is 13 residues. In nucleotides, the CDR3 is TGTGCCAGCAGCCTGGACAGGTTTTCCACCATATATTTT. It is translated as CASSLDRFSTIYF.

This clonotype was counted many times. In nucleotides, the CDR3 is TGTGCCAGCAGCCGGATTGACGCCGCGGGCAATCAGCCCCAGCATTTT. It encodes CASSRIDAAGNQPQHF. The chain combines TRBV28 with TRBJ1-5; no clear D gene. Trimming cost V 6 bases and J 2 bases, with 17 bases left between them. Germline CDR1 MDHEN, CDR2 SYDVKM. The CDR3 consists of 16 residues.